A selection of T cell receptor beta chains follows, all from one sample in a study of cytomegalovirus exposure and HLA in healthy donors. TCRdb's table, derived via immunoSEQ multiplex PCR, lists solely in-frame clones and lacks some. The sample shows around 150,000 clones, about 72% of them seen only once. Source material: PBMCs. The receptors stem from a man aged 35-49 years in good health and CMV-seronegative. The CDR3 runs from the conserved cysteine through the conserved F or W. A D gene is named only where the DNA matches it firmly. For some rows the clone size is stated as once, few or many, or as a class when expanded; others skip it.

v_call	d_call	clone_size	cdr3_length	j_call	cdr3_aa	cdr3_nt
TRBV7-2	-	few	13	TRBJ1-1	CASSLEMGRSAFF	TGTGCCAGCAGCTTAGAAATGGGGCGAAGCGCTTTCTTT
TRBV28	TRBD2	-	16	TRBJ2-5	CASSLVETSGPGTQYF	TGTGCCAGCAGTTTAGTGGAGACTAGCGGCCCCGGGACCCAGTACTTC
TRBV4-3	TRBD2	-	16	TRBJ2-1	CASSQEVRLAGEEQFF	TGCGCCAGCAGCCAAGAGGTGCGACTAGCGGGAGAGGAGCAGTTCTTC
TRBV7-6	TRBD1	few	14	TRBJ2-5	CASSLRGQQETQYF	TGTGCCAGCAGCTTAAGGGGGCAGCAAGAGACCCAGTACTTC
TRBV4-1	TRBD1	-	17	TRBJ1-2	CASSQDNVQGSRNGYTF	TGCGCCAGCAGCCAAGATAATGTACAGGGGAGTAGGAATGGCTACACCTTC
TRBV6-5	TRBD1	-	14	TRBJ2-7	CAIKKAGTVYEQYF	TGTGCCATCAAAAAGGCCGGGACAGTATACGAGCAGTACTTC
TRBV29-1	TRBD1	-	13	TRBJ1-3	CSAGTVSGNTIYF	TGCAGCGCCGGGACAGTCAGTGGAAACACCATATATTTT
TRBV5-1	TRBD2	-	15	TRBJ2-5	CASSLWTSLRETQYF	TGCGCCAGCAGCTTATGGACTAGCTTGAGAGAGACCCAGTACTTC
TRBV15	TRBD2	-	15	TRBJ2-5	CATSRLAGFQETQYF	TGTGCCACCAGCAGACTAGCGGGCTTCCAAGAGACCCAGTACTTC
TRBV18	-	few	17	TRBJ2-7	CASSPRARPTDYDEQYF	TGTGCCAGCTCACCACGGGCCCGGCCAACAGACTACGACGAGCAGTACTTC
TRBV29-1	TRBD1	-	15	TRBJ1-3	CSAAPQGDSGNTIYF	TGCAGCGCCGCACCGCAGGGGGACTCTGGAAACACCATATATTTT
TRBV5-4	TRBD1	-	14	TRBJ1-4	CASSLQGLGEKLFF	TGTGCCAGCAGCCTACAGGGGCTTGGGGAAAAACTGTTTTTT
TRBV19	-	-	15	TRBJ1-5	CASSMWQNSNQPQHF	TGTGCCAGTAGTATGTGGCAGAATAGCAATCAGCCCCAGCATTTT
TRBV6-6	-	-	11	TRBJ2-1	CASTLGNEQFF	TGTGCCAGCACCCTAGGCAATGAGCAGTTCTTC